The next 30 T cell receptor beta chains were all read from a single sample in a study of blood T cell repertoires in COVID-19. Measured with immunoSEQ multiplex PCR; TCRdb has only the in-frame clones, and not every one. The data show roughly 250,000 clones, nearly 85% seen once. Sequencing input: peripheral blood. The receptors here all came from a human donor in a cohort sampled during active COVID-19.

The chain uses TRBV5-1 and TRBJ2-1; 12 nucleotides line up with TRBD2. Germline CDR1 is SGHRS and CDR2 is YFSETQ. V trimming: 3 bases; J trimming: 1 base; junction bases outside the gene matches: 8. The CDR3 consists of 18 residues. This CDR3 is CASSYRASGRGSYNEQFF. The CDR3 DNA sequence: TGCGCCAGCAGCTACCGGGCTAGCGGGAGGGGTTCCTACAATGAGCAGTTCTTC.

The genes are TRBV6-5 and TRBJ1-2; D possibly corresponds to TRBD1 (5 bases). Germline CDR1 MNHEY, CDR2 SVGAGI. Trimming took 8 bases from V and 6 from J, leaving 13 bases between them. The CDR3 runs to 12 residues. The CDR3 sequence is CASRSQGHGYTF. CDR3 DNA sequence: TGTGCCAGCCGTAGTCAGGGTCATGGCTACACCTTC.

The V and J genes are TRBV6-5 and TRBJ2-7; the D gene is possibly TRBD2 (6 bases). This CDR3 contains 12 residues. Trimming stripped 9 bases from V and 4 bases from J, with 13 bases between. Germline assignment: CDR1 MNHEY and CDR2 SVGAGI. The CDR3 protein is CASSAGRYEQYF. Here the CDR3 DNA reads TGTGCCAGTTCAGCGGGCCGGTACGAGCAGTACTTC.

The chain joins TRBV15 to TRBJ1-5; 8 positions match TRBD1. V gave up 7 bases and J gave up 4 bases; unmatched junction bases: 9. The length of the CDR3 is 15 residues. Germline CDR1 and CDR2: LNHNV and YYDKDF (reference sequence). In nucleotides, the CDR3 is TGTGCCACCACTCTACCCCGGGACAGGAATCAGCCCCAGCATTTT. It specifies CATTLPRDRNQPQHF.

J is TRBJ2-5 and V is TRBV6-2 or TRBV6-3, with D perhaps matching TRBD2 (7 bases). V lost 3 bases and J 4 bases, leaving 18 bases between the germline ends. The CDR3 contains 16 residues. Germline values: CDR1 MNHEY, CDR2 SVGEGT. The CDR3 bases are TGTGCCAGCAGTTATTTCCCTGGGGGCGGGAGAGAGACCCAGTACTTC. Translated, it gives CASSYFPGGGRETQYF.

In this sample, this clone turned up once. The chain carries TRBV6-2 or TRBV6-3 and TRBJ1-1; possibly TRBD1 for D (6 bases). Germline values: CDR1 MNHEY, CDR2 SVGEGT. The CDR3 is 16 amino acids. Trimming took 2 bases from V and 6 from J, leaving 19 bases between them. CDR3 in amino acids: CASSYPPLGGGAEAFF. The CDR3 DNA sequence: TGTGCCAGCAGTTACCCGCCCCTGGGAGGGGGTGCTGAAGCTTTCTTT.

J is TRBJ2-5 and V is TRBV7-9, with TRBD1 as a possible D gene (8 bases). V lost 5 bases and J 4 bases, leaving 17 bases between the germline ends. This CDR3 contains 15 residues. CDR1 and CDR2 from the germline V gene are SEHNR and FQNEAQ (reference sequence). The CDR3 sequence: CASSQQGGLIETQYF. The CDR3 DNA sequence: TGTGCCAGCAGCCAACAGGGGGGGCTCATAGAGACCCAGTACTTC.

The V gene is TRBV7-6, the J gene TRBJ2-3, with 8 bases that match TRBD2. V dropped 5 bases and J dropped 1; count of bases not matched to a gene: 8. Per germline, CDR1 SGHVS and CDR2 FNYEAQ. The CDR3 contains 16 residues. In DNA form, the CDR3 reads TGTGCCAGCAGCCTCTCAGCGGGAGTTGGCACAGATACGCAGTATTTT. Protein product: CASSLSAGVGTDTQYF.

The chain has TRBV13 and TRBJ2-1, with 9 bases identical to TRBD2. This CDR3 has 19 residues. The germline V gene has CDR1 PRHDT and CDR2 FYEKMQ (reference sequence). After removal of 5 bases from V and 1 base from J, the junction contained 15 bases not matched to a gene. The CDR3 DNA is TGTGCCAGCAGCCCCCTGGTAGGGCGGGGGGGCACGTCCTACAATGAGCAGTTCTTC. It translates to CASSPLVGRGGTSYNEQFF.

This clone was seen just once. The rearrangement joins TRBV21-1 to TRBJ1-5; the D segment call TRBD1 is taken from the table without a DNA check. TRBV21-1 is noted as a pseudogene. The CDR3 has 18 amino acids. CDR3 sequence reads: CASSKVCRQTNANQPQHF. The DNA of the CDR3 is TGTGCCAGCAGCAAAGTATGTAGACAGACGAACGCTAATCAGCCCCAGCATTTT.

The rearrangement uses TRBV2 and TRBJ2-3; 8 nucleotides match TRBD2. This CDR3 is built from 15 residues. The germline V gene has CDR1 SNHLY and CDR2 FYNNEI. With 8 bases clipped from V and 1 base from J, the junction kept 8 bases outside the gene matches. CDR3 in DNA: TGTGCCAGCGGCGGAGGGACTAGAGGCACAGATACGCAGTATTTT. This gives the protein CASGGGTRGTDTQYF.

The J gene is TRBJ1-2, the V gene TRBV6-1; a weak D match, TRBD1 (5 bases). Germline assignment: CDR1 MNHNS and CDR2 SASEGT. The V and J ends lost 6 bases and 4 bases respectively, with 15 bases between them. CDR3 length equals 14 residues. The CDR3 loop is CASSPVGEAYGYTF. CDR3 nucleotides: TGTGCCAGCAGCCCCGTGGGGGAGGCCTATGGCTACACCTTC.

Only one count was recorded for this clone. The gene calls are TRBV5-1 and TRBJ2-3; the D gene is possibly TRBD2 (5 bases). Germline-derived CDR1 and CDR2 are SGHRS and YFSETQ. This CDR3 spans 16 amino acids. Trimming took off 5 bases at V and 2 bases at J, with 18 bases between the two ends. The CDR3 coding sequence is TGCGCCAGCAGGGAGGTGGACTGGGCGAACACAGATACGCAGTATTTT. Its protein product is CASREVDWANTDTQYF.

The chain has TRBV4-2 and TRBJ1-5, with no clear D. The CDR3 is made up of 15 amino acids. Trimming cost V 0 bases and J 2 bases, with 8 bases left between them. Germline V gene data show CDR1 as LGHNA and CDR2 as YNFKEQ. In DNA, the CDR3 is TGTGCCAGCAGCCAAGATGGGAGGGGCAATCAGCCCCAGCATTTT. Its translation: CASSQDGRGNQPQHF.

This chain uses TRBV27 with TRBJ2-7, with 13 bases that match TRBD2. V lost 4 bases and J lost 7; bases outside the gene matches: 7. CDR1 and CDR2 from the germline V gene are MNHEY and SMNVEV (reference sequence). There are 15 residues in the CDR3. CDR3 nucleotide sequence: TGTGCCAGCAGTTCGGGACTAGCGGGGTCTAGGGAGCAGTACTTC. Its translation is CASSSGLAGSREQYF.

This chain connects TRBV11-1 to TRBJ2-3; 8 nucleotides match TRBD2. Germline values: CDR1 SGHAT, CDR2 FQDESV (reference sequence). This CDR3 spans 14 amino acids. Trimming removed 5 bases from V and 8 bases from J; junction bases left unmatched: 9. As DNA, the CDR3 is TGTGCCAGCAGCCGTAATACGGGGGGGCCTACGCAGTATTTT. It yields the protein CASSRNTGGPTQYF. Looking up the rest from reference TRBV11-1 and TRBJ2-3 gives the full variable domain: EAEVAQSPRYKITEKSQAVAFWCDPISGHATLYWYRQILGQGPELLVQFQDESVVDDSQLPKDRFSAERLKGVDSTLKIQPAELGDSAMYLCASSRNTGGPTQYFGPGTRLTVL.

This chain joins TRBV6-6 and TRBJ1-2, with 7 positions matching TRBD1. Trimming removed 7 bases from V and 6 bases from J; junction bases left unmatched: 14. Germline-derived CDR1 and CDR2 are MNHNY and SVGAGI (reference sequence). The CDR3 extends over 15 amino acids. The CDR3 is CASTTPIDRDHGYTF. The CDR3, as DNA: TGTGCCAGCACTACCCCCATCGACAGGGATCATGGCTACACCTTC.

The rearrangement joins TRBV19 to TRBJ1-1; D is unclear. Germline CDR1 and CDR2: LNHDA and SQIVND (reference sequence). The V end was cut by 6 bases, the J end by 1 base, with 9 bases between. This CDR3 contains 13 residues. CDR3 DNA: TGTGCCAGTAGCGAGTCCCGGAACACTGAAGCTTTCTTT. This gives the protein CASSESRNTEAFF.

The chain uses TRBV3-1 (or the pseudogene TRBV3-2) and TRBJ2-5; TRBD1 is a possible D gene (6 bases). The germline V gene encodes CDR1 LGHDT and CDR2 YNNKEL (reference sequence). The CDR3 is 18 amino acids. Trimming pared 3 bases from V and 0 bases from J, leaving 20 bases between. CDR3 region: CASSQLTTTGPHQETQYF. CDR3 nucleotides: TGTGCCAGCAGCCAGTTGACTACGACAGGCCCCCACCAAGAGACCCAGTACTTC.

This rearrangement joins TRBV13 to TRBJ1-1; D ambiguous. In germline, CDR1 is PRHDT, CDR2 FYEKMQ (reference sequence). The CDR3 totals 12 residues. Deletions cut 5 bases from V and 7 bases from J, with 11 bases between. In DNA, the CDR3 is TGTGCCAGCAGCCTAGTCCGGGGTGAAGCTTTCTTT. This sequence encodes CASSLVRGEAFF.

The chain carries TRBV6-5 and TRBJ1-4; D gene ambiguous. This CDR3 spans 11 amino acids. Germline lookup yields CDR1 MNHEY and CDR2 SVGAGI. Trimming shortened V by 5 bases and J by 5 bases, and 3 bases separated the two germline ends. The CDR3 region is CASSLNEKLFF. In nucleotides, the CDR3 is TGTGCCAGCAGTCTCAATGAAAAACTGTTTTTT.

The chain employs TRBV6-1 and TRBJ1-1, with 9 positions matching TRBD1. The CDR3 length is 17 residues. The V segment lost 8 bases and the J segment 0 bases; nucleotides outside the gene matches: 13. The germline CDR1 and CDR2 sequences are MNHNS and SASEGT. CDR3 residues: CASGGPGTGNLNTEAFF. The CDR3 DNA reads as TGTGCCAGCGGTGGTCCCGGGACAGGGAACCTGAACACTGAAGCTTTCTTT.

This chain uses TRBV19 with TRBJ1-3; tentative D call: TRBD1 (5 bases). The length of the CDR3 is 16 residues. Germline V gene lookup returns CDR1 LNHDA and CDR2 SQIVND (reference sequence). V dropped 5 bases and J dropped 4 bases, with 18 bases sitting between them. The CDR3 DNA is TGTGCCAGTAGTGCTGCCGCAAGGGGAGGAGGAAACACCATATATTTT. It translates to CASSAAARGGGNTIYF.

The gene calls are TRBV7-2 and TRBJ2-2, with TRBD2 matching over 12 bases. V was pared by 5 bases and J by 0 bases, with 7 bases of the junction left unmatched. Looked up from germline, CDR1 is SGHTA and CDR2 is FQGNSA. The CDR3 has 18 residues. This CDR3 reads CASSPLAGGPPNTGELFF. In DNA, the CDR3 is TGTGCCAGCAGCCCCCTAGCGGGAGGGCCTCCGAACACCGGGGAGCTGTTTTTT.

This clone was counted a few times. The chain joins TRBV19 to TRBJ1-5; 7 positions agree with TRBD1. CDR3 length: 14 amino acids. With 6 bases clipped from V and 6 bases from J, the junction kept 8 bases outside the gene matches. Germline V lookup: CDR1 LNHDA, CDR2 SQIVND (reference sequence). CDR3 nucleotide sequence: TGTGCCAGTAGCTCAAAAGGGACAGCTCAGCCCCAGCATTTT. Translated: CASSSKGTAQPQHF.

CDR3 sequence (DNA): TGCGCCAGCAGCTTGGCATTCGGGGAGCTGTTTTTT. Translating gives CASSLAFGELFF. The chain has TRBV5-1 and TRBJ2-2; unclear D gene. Germline CDR1 is SGHRS and CDR2 is YFSETQ. The V end lost 0 bases, the J end lost 7 bases, and 4 bases lay between the germline ends. The length of the CDR3 is 12 residues.

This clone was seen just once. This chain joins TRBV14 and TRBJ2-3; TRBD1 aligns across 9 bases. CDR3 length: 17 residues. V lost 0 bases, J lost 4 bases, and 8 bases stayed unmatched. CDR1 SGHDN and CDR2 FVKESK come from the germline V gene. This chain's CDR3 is CASSQEPGTGNADTQYF. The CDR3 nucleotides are TGTGCCAGCAGCCAAGAACCGGGGACAGGGAATGCAGATACGCAGTATTTT.

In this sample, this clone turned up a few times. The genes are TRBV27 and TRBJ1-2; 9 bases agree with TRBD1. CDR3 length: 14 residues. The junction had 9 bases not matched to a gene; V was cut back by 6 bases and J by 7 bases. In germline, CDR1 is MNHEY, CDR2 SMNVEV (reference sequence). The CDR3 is CASSLYRDRVGYTF. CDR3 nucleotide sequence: TGTGCCAGCAGCCTGTATAGGGACAGGGTTGGCTACACCTTC.

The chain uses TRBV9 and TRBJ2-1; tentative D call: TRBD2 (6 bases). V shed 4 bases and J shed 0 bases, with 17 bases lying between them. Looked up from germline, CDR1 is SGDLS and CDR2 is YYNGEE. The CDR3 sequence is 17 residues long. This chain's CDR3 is CASSSRSGRGSYNEQFF. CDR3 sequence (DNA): TGTGCCAGCAGCTCCAGGAGTGGGCGGGGCTCCTACAATGAGCAGTTCTTC.

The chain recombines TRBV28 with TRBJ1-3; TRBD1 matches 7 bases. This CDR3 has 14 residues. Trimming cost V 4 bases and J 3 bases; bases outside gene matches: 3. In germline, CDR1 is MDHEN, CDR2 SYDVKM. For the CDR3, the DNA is TGTGCCAGCAGTTCGGGACAGCTTGGAAACACCATATATTTT. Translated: CASSSGQLGNTIYF.